This TCR beta chain was documented in a study of T cell responses to AZD1222 COVID-19 vaccine. Study observations and caveats: Spike as a whole was targeted by vaccine-associated CD4 TCRs, dominant at 160-218 and 743-854.

The assay was immunoSEQ multiplex PCR, and TCRdb's table has in-frame clones only and misses some. The sample shows 110,000 or so clones, roughly 85% of them seen only once. The germline V gene has CDR1 SGHTA and CDR2 FQGNSA. The CDR3 is 15 residues long. V shed 6 bases and J 5 bases; nucleotides not matched to a gene: 6. On this clone itself: Its target is not known.

The chain combines TRBV7-2 with TRBJ2-3; 12 bases line up with TRBD1. This receptor was taken from an adult in good health. The input for sequencing was peripheral blood, taken on day 0 of AZD1222 vaccination. The CDR3 sequence: CASSRGTGGRDTQYF. In DNA form, the CDR3 reads TGTGCCAGCAGTCGGGGGACAGGGGGCAGAGATACGCAGTATTTT. Supplemented by reference TRBV7-2 and TRBJ2-3, the full variable domain reads GAGVSQSPSNKVTEKGKDVELRCDPISGHTALYWYRQSLGQGLEFLIYFQGNSAPDKSGLPSDRFSAERTGGSVSTLTIQRTQQEDSAVYLCASSRGTGGRDTQYFGPGTRLTVL.